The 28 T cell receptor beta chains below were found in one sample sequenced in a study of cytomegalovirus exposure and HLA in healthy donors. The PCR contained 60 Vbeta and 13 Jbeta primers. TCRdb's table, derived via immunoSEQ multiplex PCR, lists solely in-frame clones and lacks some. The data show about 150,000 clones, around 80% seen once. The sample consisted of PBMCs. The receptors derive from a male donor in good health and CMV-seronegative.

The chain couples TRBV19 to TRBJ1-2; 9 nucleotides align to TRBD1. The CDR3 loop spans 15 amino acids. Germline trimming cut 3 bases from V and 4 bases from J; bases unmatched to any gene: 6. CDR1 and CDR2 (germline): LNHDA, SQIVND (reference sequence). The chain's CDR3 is CASSIDRGSGYGYTF. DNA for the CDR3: TGTGCCAGTAGTATCGACAGGGGGTCTGGCTATGGCTACACCTTC.

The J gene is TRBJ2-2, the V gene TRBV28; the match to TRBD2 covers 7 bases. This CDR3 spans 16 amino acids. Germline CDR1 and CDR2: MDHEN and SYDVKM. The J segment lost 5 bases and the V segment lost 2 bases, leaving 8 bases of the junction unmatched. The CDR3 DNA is TGTGCCAGCAGTTTAGCAGGAGCGGGAAAAACCGGGGAGCTGTTTTTT. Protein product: CASSLAGAGKTGELFF.

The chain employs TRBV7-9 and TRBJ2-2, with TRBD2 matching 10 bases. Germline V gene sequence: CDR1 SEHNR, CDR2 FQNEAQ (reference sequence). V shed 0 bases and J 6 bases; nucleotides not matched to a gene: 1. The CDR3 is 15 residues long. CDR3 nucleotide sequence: TGTGCCAGCAGCTTAGCAGCGGGAGGGGCCGGGGAGCTGTTTTTT. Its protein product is CASSLAAGGAGELFF.

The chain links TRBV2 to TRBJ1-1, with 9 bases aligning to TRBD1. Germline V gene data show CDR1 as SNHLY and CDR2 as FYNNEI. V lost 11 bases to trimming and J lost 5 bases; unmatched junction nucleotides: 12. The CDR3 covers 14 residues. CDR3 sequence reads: CAGRAGQGRTEAFF. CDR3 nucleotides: TGTGCCGGAAGGGCAGGACAGGGGAGAACTGAAGCTTTCTTT.

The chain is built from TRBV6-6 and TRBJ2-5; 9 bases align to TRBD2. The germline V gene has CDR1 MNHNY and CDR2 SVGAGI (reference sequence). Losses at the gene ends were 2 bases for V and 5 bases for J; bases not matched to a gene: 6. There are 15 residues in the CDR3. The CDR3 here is CASSYQAGGWETQYF. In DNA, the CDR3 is TGTGCCAGCAGTTACCAAGCGGGGGGCTGGGAGACCCAGTACTTC.

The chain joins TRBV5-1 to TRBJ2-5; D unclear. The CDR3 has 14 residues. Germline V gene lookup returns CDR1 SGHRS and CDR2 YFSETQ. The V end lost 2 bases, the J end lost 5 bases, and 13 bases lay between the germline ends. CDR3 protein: CASSFDSRTETQYF. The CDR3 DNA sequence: TGCGCCAGCAGCTTTGACTCCCGAACGGAGACCCAGTACTTC. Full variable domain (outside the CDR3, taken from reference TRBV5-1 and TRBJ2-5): KAGVTQTPRYLIKTRGQQVTLSCSPISGHRSVSWYQQTPGQGLQFLFEYFSETQRNKGNFPGRFSGRQFSNSRSEMNVSTLELGDSALYLCASSFDSRTETQYFGPGTRLLVL.

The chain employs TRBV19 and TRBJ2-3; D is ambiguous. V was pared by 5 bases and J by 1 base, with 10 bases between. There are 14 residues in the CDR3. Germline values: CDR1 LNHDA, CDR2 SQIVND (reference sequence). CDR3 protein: CASSSRRGTDTQYF. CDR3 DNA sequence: TGTGCCAGTAGTTCGCGACGGGGCACAGATACGCAGTATTTT.

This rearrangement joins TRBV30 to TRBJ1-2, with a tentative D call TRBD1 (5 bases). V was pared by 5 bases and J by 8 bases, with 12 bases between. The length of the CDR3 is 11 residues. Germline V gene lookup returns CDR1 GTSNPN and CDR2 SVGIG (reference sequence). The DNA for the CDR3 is TGTGCCTGGTCAGGGTCTAGGGGCTACACCTTC. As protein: CAWSGSRGYTF.

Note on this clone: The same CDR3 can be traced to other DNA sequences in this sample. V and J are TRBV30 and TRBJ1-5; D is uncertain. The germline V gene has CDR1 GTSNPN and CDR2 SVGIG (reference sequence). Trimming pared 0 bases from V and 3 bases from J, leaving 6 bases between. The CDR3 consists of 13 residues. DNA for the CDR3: TGTGCCTGGAGTGTGGCAGACAATCAGCCCCAGCATTTT. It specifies CAWSVADNQPQHF.

The CDR3: CASSIYRGEQYF. DNA of the CDR3: TGTGCCAGCAGTATATACAGGGGTGAGCAGTACTTC. The rearrangement joins TRBV27 to TRBJ2-7; 7 positions agree with TRBD1. Germline assignment: CDR1 MNHEY and CDR2 SMNVEV (reference sequence). V was pared by 5 bases and J by 7 bases, with 5 bases of the junction left unmatched. The CDR3 extends over 12 amino acids.

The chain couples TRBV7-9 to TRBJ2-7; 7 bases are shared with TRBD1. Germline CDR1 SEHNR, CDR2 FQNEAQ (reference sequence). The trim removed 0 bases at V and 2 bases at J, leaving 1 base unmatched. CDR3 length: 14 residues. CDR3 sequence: CASSLAGQPYEQYF. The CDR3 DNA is TGTGCCAGCAGCTTAGCGGGACAGCCCTACGAGCAGTACTTC.

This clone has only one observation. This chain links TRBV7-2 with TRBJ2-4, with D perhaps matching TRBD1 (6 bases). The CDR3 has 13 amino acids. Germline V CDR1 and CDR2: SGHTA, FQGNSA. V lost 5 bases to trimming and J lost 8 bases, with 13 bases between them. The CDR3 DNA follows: TGTGCCAGCAGCCCTGGGGGCGGAGACATTCAGTACTTC. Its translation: CASSPGGGDIQYF.

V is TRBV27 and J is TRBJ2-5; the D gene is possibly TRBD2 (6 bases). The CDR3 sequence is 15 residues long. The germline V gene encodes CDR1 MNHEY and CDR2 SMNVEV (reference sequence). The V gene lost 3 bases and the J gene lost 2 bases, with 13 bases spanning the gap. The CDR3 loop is CASSFSGGKQETQYF. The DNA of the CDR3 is TGTGCCAGCAGTTTTAGTGGAGGGAAACAAGAGACCCAGTACTTC.

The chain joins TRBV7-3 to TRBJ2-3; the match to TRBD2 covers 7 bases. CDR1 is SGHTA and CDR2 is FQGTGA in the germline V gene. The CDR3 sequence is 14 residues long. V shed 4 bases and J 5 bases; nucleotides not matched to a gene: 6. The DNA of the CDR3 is TGTGCCAGCAGCTCTGGAGCGGGATTAGATACGCAGTATTTT. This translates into CASSSGAGLDTQYF.

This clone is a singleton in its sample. The CDR3 region has the DNA TGCGCCAGCAGCTTGTCGGCGGCCAGAGGAGAAAAACTGTTTTTT. Its translation: CASSLSAARGEKLFF. The chain carries TRBV5-1 and TRBJ1-4; unclear D gene. CDR1 is SGHRS and CDR2 is YFSETQ in the germline V gene. Between the trimmed V and J ends, which lost 1 base and 8 bases, there was a span of 15 bases. This CDR3 is 15 amino acids long.

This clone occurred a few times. DNA for the CDR3: TGTGCCAGCAGCGCCGGGACAGGCCCGAATGGCTACACCTTC. This translates into CASSAGTGPNGYTF. The rearrangement links TRBV9 to TRBJ1-2; TRBD1 matches at 8 bases. The CDR3 is 14 residues long. Trimming at V came to 3 bases and at J to 6 bases, leaving 7 bases not matched to a gene. Germline assignment: CDR1 SGDLS and CDR2 YYNGEE. Supplemented by reference TRBV9 and TRBJ1-2, the full variable domain reads DSGVTQTPKHLITATGQRVTLRCSPRSGDLSVYWYQQSLDQGLQFLIQYYNGEERAKGNILERFSAQQFPDLHSELNLSSLELGDSALYFCASSAGTGPNGYTFGSGTRLTVV.

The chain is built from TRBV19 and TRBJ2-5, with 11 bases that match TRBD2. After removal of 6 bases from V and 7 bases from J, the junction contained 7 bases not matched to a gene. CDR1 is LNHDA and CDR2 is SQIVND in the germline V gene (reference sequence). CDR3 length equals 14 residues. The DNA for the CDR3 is TGTGCCAGTAGCACTAGCGGGAGAGGTGGGACCCAGTACTTC. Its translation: CASSTSGRGGTQYF.

DNA for the CDR3: TGTGCCAGCCGGGAGGGGGCGGACGGCTATGGCTACACCTTC. The encoded protein is CASREGADGYGYTF. The chain recombines TRBV6-4 with TRBJ1-2; 7 bases are a match to TRBD1. CDR1 and CDR2 (germline): MRHNA, SNTAGT. The trim removed 8 bases at V and 4 bases at J, leaving 10 bases unmatched. This CDR3 has 14 amino acids.

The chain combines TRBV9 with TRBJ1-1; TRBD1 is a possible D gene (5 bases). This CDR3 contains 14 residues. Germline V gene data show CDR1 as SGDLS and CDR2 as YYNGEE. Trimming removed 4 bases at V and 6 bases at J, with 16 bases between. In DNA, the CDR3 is TGTGCCAGCAGCAGATCCCAGGGTAGGTCTGAAGCTTTCTTT. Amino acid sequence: CASSRSQGRSEAFF.

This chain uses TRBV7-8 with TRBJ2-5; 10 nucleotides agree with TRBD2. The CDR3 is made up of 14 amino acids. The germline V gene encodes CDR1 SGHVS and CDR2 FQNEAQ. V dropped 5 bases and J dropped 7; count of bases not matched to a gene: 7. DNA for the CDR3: TGTGCCAGCAGCGCGCTAGCGGGGGCGGGGACCCAGTACTTC. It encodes CASSALAGAGTQYF.

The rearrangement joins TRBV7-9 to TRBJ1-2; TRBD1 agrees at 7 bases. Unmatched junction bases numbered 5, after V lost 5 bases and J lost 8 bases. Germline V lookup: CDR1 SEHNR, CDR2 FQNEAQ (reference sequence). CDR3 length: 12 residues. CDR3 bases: TGTGCCAGCAGCGCCACAGGGGTGGGCTACACCTTC. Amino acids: CASSATGVGYTF.

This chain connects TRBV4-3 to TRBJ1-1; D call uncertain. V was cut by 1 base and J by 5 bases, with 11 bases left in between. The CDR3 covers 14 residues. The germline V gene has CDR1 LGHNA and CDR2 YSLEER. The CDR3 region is CASSQVGGSTEAFF. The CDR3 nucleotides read TGCGCCAGCAGCCAAGTGGGAGGGTCTACTGAAGCTTTCTTT.

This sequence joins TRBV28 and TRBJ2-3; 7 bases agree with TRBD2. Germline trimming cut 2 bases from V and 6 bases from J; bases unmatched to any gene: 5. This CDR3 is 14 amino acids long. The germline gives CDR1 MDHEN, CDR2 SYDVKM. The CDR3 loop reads CASSLAGVSDTQYF. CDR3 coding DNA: TGTGCCAGCAGTTTAGCGGGAGTTTCGGATACGCAGTATTTT.

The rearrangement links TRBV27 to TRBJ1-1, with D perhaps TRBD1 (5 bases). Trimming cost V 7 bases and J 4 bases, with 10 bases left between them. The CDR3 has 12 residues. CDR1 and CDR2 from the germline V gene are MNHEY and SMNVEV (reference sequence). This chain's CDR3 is CASTTGGTEAFF. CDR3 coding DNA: TGTGCCAGCACCACAGGTGGCACTGAAGCTTTCTTT.

CDR3 loop: CASSQDGTGVSTGELFF. Written as DNA, the CDR3 is TGCGCCAGCAGCCAAGACGGGACAGGGGTTAGCACCGGGGAGCTGTTTTTT. V gene TRBV4-3 combines with J gene TRBJ2-2; 10 bases are a match to TRBD1. J lost 4 bases, V lost 0 bases, and 5 bases had no gene match. There are 17 residues in the CDR3. Germline values: CDR1 LGHNA, CDR2 YSLEER.

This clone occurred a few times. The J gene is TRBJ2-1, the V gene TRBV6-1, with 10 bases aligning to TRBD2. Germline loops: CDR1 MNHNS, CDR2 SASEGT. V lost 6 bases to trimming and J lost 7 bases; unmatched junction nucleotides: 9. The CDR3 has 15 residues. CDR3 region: CASRRTSGSMNEQFF. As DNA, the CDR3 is TGTGCCAGCAGGAGGACTAGCGGCTCAATGAATGAGCAGTTCTTC.

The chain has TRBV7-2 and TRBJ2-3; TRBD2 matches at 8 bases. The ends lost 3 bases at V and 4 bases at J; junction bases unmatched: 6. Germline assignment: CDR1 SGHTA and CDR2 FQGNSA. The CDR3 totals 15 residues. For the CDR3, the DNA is TGTGCCAGCAGCTTTAGCGGGATCTACTCAGATACGCAGTATTTT. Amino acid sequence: CASSFSGIYSDTQYF. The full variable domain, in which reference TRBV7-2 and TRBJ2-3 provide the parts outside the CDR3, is GAGVSQSPSNKVTEKGKDVELRCDPISGHTALYWYRQSLGQGLEFLIYFQGNSAPDKSGLPSDRFSAERTGGSVSTLTIQRTQQEDSAVYLCASSFSGIYSDTQYFGPGTRLTVL.

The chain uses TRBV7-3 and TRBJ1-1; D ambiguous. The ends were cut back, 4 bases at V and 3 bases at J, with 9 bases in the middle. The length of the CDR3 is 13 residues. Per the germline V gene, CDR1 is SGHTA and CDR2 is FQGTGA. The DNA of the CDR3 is TGTGCCAGCAGCTCGGGGATAGACACTGAAGCTTTCTTT. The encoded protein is CASSSGIDTEAFF. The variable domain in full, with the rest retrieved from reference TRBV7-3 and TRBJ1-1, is GAGVSQTPSNKVTEKGKYVELRCDPISGHTALYWYRQSLGQGPEFLIYFQGTGAADDSGLPNDRFFAVRPEGSVSTLKIQRTERGDSAVYLCASSSGIDTEAFFGQGTRLTVV.